The subject of this entry is one T cell receptor (beta chain). The antigen remains undetermined. The PCR contained 60 Vbeta and 13 Jbeta primers. Sequencing was performed with immunoSEQ multiplex PCR; in TCRdb, only in-frame clones are kept and a portion is missing. The sample lists some 150,000 clones; roughly 81% were seen once. These data are taken from a study of cytomegalovirus exposure and HLA in healthy donors. The CDR3 length is 14 residues. Germline V gives CDR1 MDHEN, CDR2 SYDVKM. V lost 3 bases, J lost 11 bases, and 12 bases stayed unmatched. Study observations and caveats: Productive status was seen about 90% or about 30% of the time for most TCR beta V segments in an earlier analysis.

This TCR came from a woman between 50 and 59 years old in good health and CMV-seronegative. V and J are TRBV28 and TRBJ1-1; TRBD1 matches 7 bases. Sample: PBMCs. As DNA, the CDR3 is TGTGCCAGCAGTTTTTCGGGATCGGGACAGTGGGCTTTCTTT. Amino acids: CASSFSGSGQWAFF. The variable domain in full, completed from reference TRBV28 and TRBJ1-1, reads DVKVTQSSRYLVKRTGEKVFLECVQDMDHENMFWYRQDPGLGLRLIYFSYDVKMKEKGDIPEGYSVSREKKERFSLILESASTNQTSMYLCASSFSGSGQWAFFGQGTRLTVV.